This passage covers 5 T cell receptor beta chains from one sample sequenced in a study of PD-L1 blockade in urothelial cancer. The time point was: peripheral blood 6 weeks after treatment start. The repertoire was sequenced with immunoSEQ multiplex PCR; TCRdb's copy has only in-frame clones and lacks some. The table records about 120,000 clones, roughly 91% of them present only once. The specimen comprised PBMCs, sampled around atezolizumab (anti-PD-L1) treatment. Receptor source: a man in his fifties or sixties with urothelial cancer.

The V and J genes are TRBV7-2 and TRBJ1-2, with D perhaps TRBD1 (5 bases). The length of the CDR3 is 15 residues. V shed 5 bases and J shed 4 bases, with 17 bases lying between them. CDR1 SGHTA and CDR2 FQGNSA come from the germline V gene. The CDR3 DNA reads as TGTGCCAGCAGCACTCGGGTCCAGGGTGGCTATGGCTACACCTTC. Translation gives CASSTRVQGGYGYTF.

The V and J genes are TRBV14 and TRBJ2-1; 7 bases align to TRBD1. V shed 3 bases and J 5 bases; nucleotides not matched to a gene: 7. Germline V gene sequence: CDR1 SGHDN, CDR2 FVKESK. The CDR3 covers 15 residues. The CDR3 region has the DNA TGTGCCAGCAGCCACCCGGGACAGAGAGACAATGAGCAGTTCTTC. Residues: CASSHPGQRDNEQFF.

The chain combines TRBV28 with TRBJ2-7; 9 nucleotides align to TRBD1. CDR1 and CDR2 (germline): MDHEN, SYDVKM. The trim removed 3 bases at V and 7 bases at J, leaving 10 bases unmatched. This CDR3 is 15 amino acids long. The CDR3 is CASSFPLPGTGEQYF. The CDR3 bases are TGTGCCAGCAGTTTCCCCCTCCCCGGGACAGGGGAGCAGTACTTC.

The J gene is TRBJ2-2, the V gene TRBV6-6; 8 bases map to TRBD2. Looked up from germline, CDR1 is MNHNY and CDR2 is SVGAGI (reference sequence). This CDR3 has 16 amino acids. V lost 7 bases to trimming and J lost 4 bases; unmatched junction nucleotides: 11. CDR3 sequence (DNA): TGTGCCAGCACACACGACGGACTAGCTAGCACCGGGGAGCTGTTTTTT. This sequence encodes CASTHDGLASTGELFF.

V and J are TRBV7-2 and TRBJ2-7; 8 nucleotides agree with TRBD1. Germline trimming cut 5 bases from V and 1 base from J; bases unmatched to any gene: 4. This CDR3 region has 14 residues. Germline-derived CDR1 and CDR2 are SGHTA and FQGNSA. The CDR3 DNA follows: TGTGCCAGCAGCCCGGGACAGGAATCCTACGAGCAGTACTTC. This sequence encodes CASSPGQESYEQYF.